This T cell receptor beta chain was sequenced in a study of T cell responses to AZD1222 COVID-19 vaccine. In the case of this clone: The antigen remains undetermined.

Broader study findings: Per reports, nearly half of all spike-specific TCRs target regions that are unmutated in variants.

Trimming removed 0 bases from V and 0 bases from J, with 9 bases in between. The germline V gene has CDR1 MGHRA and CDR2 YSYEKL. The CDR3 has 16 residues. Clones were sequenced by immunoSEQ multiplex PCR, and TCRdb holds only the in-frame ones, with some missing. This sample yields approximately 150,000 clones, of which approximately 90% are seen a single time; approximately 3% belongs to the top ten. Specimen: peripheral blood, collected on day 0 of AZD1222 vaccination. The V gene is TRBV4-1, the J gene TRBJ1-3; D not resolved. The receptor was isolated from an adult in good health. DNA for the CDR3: TGCGCCAGCAGCCAAGATCGGGGTTCCTCTGGAAACACCATATATTTT. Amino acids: CASSQDRGSSGNTIYF.